The T cell receptor (beta chain) under discussion was sequenced for a study of shared clonotypes between healthy human individuals. For every subset, genomic DNA was evenly distributed across several immunoSEQ plates. Here immunoSEQ multiplex PCR was the method, and the copy in TCRdb shows in-frame clones only, minus some. The sample consists of 450,000 to 600,000 clones, 75% to 85% of them appearing once. The CDR3 extends over 15 amino acids. The V and J ends lost 4 bases and 4 bases respectively, with 13 bases between them. The germline CDR1 and CDR2 sequences are MNHEY and SMNVEV (reference sequence).

The chain couples TRBV27 to TRBJ2-2; perhaps D is TRBD1 or TRBD2 (5 bases each). This clonotype originated in a woman in her thirties or forties in good health. Some clones in this sample may be carry-over from other donors' samples. The sample consisted of PBMCs. DNA for the CDR3: TGTGCCAGCAGTTCCCAGGGACGTACCACCGGGGAGCTGTTTTTT. Translated: CASSSQGRTTGELFF.